This TCR beta chain was profiled in a study of molecular identifiers for immune sequencing clone quantification. Study-wide results and limits: Same-barcode identical TCR molecules could make highly expanded clones look smaller than they are.

At least ten counts were recorded for this clonotype. Its antigen is still unknown. The CDR3 consists of 13 residues. Germline assignment: CDR1 KGHDR and CDR2 SFDVKD. Trimming cost V 4 bases and J 7 bases, with 10 bases left between them. TCRdb itself ran the PCR reads through MiXCR, one entry per CDR3 protein. The sample shows more than 10,000 distinct CDR3 sequences, around 18% of them seen only once. V is TRBV24-1 and J is TRBJ1-5; D may be TRBD1 (5 bases). The sequence was collected from a human donor in good health. Some libraries in this study had Jurkat cell RNA spiked in. Specimen: naive CD8+ T cells from blood, with Jurkat cell RNA spiked in. Indicated subset: FACS-sorted CD8+CD4-CCR7+CD45RA+ naive T cells. In DNA, the CDR3 is TGTGCCACCAGTGACGACGGGGCGCAGCCCCAGCATTTT. It translates to CATSDDGAQPQHF.